The entry that follows covers one T cell receptor (beta chain) sequence. It was with random hexamers that roughly 0.5 to 1 ug RNA was reverse transcribed. With immunoSEQ multiplex PCR, TCR beta CDR3 was amplified across 54 Vbeta and 13 Jbeta. Via MiXCR, TCRdb re-called the immunoSEQ multiplex PCR reads, giving one row per CDR3 protein. The sample shows 190,000 or so distinct CDR3 sequences, nearly 95% of them seen only once. These data belong to a study of CD8 T cells in Susac syndrome. The CDR3 contains 13 residues. The germline CDR1 and CDR2 sequences are SGHRS and YFSETQ. V shed 4 bases and J shed 6 bases, with 13 bases lying between them. Blood CD8+ and CD4+ T cells underwent high-throughput TCR beta sequencing. Purification of the CD8+ and CD4+ T cells relied on negative isolation, and TEMRA cells underwent FACS enrichment.

This sequence was found in a human donor with multiple sclerosis. V is TRBV5-1 and J is TRBJ2-5, with D possibly being TRBD2 (6 bases). The material sequenced was CD4+ T cells from PBMCs. As DNA, the CDR3 is TGCGCCAGCAGCAGGGAGGTCGAACAGACCCAGTACTTC. Encoded protein: CASSREVEQTQYF.